A single sample gave rise to the 14 T cell receptor beta chains below, sequenced in a study of control samples from healthy donors and cancer patients (dated by TCRdb to 2020 to 2022). Library prep was done by the immunoSEQ multiplex PCR assay. Here the immuneACCESS table is served through TCRdb, limited to in-frame sequences with V and J called. Missing clones are a known gap in these copies; in checked studies unresolved V genes cover under half, and the rest lacks a known reason. In this sample the table shows about 120,000 clones, around 88% of which occur a single time. Roughly 3.2% of the sample belongs to the ten largest clones. The sample taken for sequencing was blood. These receptors came from a middle-aged man in good health.

V gene TRBV27 combines with J gene TRBJ2-3, with D tentatively TRBD2 (5 bases). The CDR3 extends over 14 amino acids. V lost 8 bases and J 4 bases, leaving 16 bases between the germline ends. The V gene's germline CDR1 is MNHEY and CDR2 SMNVEV (reference sequence). The CDR3 here is CASRFRGVADTQYF. The CDR3 bases are TGTGCCAGCCGCTTCCGGGGTGTGGCAGATACGCAGTATTTT.

V is TRBV4-1 and J is TRBJ1-1, with a possible D match to TRBD1 (6 bases). Trimming shortened V by 3 bases and J by 1 base, and 12 bases separated the two germline ends. This CDR3 has 15 residues. In germline, CDR1 is MGHRA, CDR2 YSYEKL. DNA of the CDR3: TGCGCCAGCAGCCACCTACAGGGAGGGAACACTGAAGCTTTCTTT. This codes for CASSHLQGGNTEAFF.

The rearrangement links TRBV15 to TRBJ2-1; no reliable D call. The V end lost 0 bases, the J end lost 7 bases, and 10 bases lay between the germline ends. Germline V lookup: CDR1 LNHNV, CDR2 YYDKDF (reference sequence). The CDR3 loop spans 14 amino acids. The CDR3 here is CATSRDGRRNEQFF. The CDR3 region has the DNA TGTGCCACCAGCAGAGATGGGCGGCGAAATGAGCAGTTCTTC.

V is TRBV19 and J is TRBJ2-7, with 10 bases identical to TRBD1. This CDR3 region has 19 residues. J gave up 1 base and V 5 bases, and 17 bases lay outside the gene matches. Per the germline V gene, CDR1 is LNHDA and CDR2 is SQIVND (reference sequence). CDR3 sequence: CASSPWRDRGTLWSYEQYF. The DNA of the CDR3 is TGTGCCAGTAGTCCATGGAGGGACAGGGGAACATTGTGGTCCTACGAGCAGTACTTC.

V usage is TRBV6-6 and J usage is TRBJ2-1; 7 bases match TRBD1. With 7 bases clipped from V and 4 bases from J, the junction kept 10 bases outside the gene matches. CDR1 is MNHNY, CDR2 SVGAGI, per germline (reference sequence). This CDR3 is built from 15 residues. The CDR3 DNA is TGTGCCAGCACTCTACAGGGGTACCCTTACAATGAGCAGTTCTTC. Translation: CASTLQGYPYNEQFF.

The chain has TRBV29-1 and TRBJ2-7, with 8 bases matching TRBD1. The CDR3 runs 12 residues. Germline V gene lookup returns CDR1 SQVTM and CDR2 ANQGSEA. Trimming took 1 base from V and 6 from J; bases not matched to a gene: 2. CDR3 sequence: CSVEGQGSEQYF. CDR3 DNA sequence: TGCAGCGTTGAAGGACAGGGGAGCGAGCAGTACTTC.

In regard to this clone: In the same sample, other DNA sequences code for this CDR3. The chain has TRBV19 and TRBJ1-5; 7 positions agree with TRBD1. CDR1 and CDR2 from the germline V gene are LNHDA and SQIVND (reference sequence). The CDR3 consists of 14 residues. V was clipped by 5 bases and J by 2 bases; unmatched bases: 3. The chain's CDR3 is CASSLGTGNQPQHF. The CDR3 DNA sequence: TGTGCCAGTAGTCTAGGGACAGGCAATCAGCCCCAGCATTTT.

This chain uses TRBV12-5 with TRBJ1-5, with D uncertain. CDR1 is LGHNT and CDR2 is FRNRAP in the germline V gene. V was cut by 1 base and J by 0 bases, with 10 bases left in between. The CDR3 sequence is 16 residues long. CDR3 sequence (DNA): TGTGCTAGTGGTTTGGCAGACAAGGATAGCAATCAGCCCCAGCATTTT. It specifies CASGLADKDSNQPQHF.

The chain is built from TRBV10-2 and TRBJ1-2; D is unresolved. CDR3 size: 15 residues. V was trimmed by 2 bases and J by 3 bases, leaving 13 bases between them. Per germline, CDR1 WSHSY and CDR2 SAAADI. The chain's CDR3 is CASSEQRTVDYGYTF. CDR3 DNA: TGCGCCAGCAGTGAGCAGAGGACGGTAGACTATGGCTACACCTTC.

This chain links TRBV7-8 with TRBJ2-7; no reliable D call. The ends were cut back, 1 base at V and 0 bases at J, with 10 bases in the middle. The CDR3 spans 15 residues. Per germline, CDR1 SGHVS and CDR2 FQNEAQ. This CDR3 reads CASSLDPGISYEQYF. CDR3 nucleotides: TGTGCCAGCAGCTTAGATCCCGGAATCTCCTACGAGCAGTACTTC.

The chain carries TRBV14 and TRBJ2-2; 11 bases agree with TRBD1. V lost 2 bases to trimming and J lost 4 bases; unmatched junction nucleotides: 3. CDR1 is SGHDN, CDR2 FVKESK, per germline. This CDR3 is 16 amino acids long. CDR3 coding DNA: TGTGCCAGCAGCCAAATTGGGACAGGGGGCACCGGGGAGCTGTTTTTT. Translation: CASSQIGTGGTGELFF.

The V and J genes are TRBV7-8 and TRBJ2-3; 12 nucleotides line up with TRBD2. CDR1 and CDR2 (germline): SGHVS, FQNEAQ. V was pared by 5 bases and J by 5 bases, with 8 bases of the junction left unmatched. The CDR3 runs to 16 residues. The CDR3 nucleotides read TGTGCCAGCAGCGGACTAGCGGGGACCCACGGAGATACGCAGTATTTT. Protein sequence: CASSGLAGTHGDTQYF.

The chain links TRBV10-2 to TRBJ1-2; the match to TRBD1 covers 9 bases. Germline V gene sequence: CDR1 WSHSY, CDR2 SAAADI. The CDR3 extends over 16 amino acids. Trimming cost V 6 bases and J 2 bases; bases outside gene matches: 10. CDR3 sequence (DNA): TGCGCCAGCAGGGGGGACAGGGAAATGGAGAACTATGGCTACACCTTC. Amino acid sequence: CASRGDREMENYGYTF.

This clone was observed a handful of times. The rearrangement links TRBV4-3 to TRBJ1-6; D call uncertain. Trimming took off 1 base at V and 1 base at J, with 8 bases between the two ends. CDR3 length equals 16 residues. Germline values: CDR1 LGHNA, CDR2 YSLEER. CDR3: CASSQVLGSYNSPLHF. CDR3 sequence (DNA): TGCGCCAGCAGCCAAGTACTGGGGTCCTATAATTCACCCCTCCACTTT.